This T cell receptor (beta chain) came from a study of CD8+ T cells in alopecia areata. Notes on the study in general: Unlike in mice, where it was clearer, TCR sharing across patients was less clear, possibly HLA-related.

To note about this clone: Its target is unknown.

In each case, RNA was isolated and then reverse transcribed into cDNA as the sequencing template. Profiled with immunoSEQ multiplex PCR; TCRdb holds only in-frame clones, not every one. The sample lists roughly 120,000 clones; 55% to 70% were seen once. The sequence derives from a human donor in good health. The sequenced material came from CD4+ T cells sorted from blood.

The CDR3, as DNA: TGTGCCAGCAGCTACCCCGGGGGTTCACCCCTCCACTTT. It specifies CASSYPGGSPLHF. This rearrangement joins TRBV7-9 to TRBJ1-6; tentative D call: TRBD1 (5 bases). CDR3 length equals 13 residues. The germline CDR1 and CDR2 sequences are SEHNR and FQNEAQ (reference sequence). V was cut by 4 bases and J by 9 bases, with 10 bases left in between.